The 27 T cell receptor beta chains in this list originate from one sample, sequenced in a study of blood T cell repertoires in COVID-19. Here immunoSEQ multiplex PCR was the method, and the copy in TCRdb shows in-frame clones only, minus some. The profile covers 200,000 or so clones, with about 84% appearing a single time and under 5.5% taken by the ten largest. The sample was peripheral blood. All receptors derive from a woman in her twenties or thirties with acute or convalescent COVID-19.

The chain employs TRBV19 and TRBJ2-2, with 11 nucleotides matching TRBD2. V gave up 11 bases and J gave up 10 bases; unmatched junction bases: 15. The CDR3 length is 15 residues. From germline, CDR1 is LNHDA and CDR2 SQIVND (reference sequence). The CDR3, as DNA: TGTGCCTCCTCAGGGGGTAGCGGGAGGGCCGAGGAGCTGTTTTTT. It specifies CASSGGSGRAEELFF.

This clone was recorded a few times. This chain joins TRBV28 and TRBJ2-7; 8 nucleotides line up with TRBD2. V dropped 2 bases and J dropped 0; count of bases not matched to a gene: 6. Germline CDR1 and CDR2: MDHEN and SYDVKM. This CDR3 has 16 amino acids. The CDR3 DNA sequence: TGTGCCAGCAGTTTAGGGCCGAGCGGGAGCTCCTACGAGCAGTACTTC. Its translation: CASSLGPSGSSYEQYF.

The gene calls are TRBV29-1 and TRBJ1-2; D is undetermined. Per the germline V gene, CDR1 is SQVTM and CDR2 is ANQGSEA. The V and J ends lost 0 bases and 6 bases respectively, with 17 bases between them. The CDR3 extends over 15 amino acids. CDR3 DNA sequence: TGCAGCGTTGAAGATCGCCGGGTGTGGGTCAATGGCTACACCTTC. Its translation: CSVEDRRVWVNGYTF.

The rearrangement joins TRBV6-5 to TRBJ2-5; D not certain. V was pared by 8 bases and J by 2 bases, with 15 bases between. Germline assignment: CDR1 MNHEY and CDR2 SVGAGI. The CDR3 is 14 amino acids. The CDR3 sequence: CASHPSTVQETQYF. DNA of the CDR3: TGTGCCAGCCATCCAAGCACGGTGCAAGAGACCCAGTACTTC.

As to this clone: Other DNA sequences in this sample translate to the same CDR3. This chain's CDR3 is CASSFAGYGYTF. CDR3 nucleotides: TGTGCCAGCAGTTTCGCAGGATATGGCTACACCTTC. The chain joins TRBV28 to TRBJ1-2, with D uncertain. CDR3 length equals 12 residues. V was cut by 3 bases and J by 5 bases, with 7 bases left in between. In germline, CDR1 is MDHEN, CDR2 SYDVKM.

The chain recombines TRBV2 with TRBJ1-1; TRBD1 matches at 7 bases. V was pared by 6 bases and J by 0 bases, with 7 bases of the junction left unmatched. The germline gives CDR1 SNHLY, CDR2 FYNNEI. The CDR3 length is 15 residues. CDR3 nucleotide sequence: TGTGCCAGCAGGGGGACAGCCCGAATGAACACTGAAGCTTTCTTT. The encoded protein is CASRGTARMNTEAFF.

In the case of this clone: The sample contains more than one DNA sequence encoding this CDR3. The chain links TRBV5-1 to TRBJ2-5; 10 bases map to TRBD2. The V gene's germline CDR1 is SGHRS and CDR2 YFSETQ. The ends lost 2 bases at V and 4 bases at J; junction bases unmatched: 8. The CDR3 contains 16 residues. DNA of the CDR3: TGCGCCAGCAGCTTAGCGGGAGGGGTCAGTGCAGAGACCCAGTACTTC. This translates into CASSLAGGVSAETQYF.

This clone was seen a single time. The CDR3 spells CASSYENSGYTF. The DNA of the CDR3 is TGTGCCAGCAGTTACGAGAATAGCGGCTACACCTTC. The V call is TRBV6-6, the J call TRBJ1-2, with D unclear. Germline CDR1 and CDR2: MNHNY and SVGAGI (reference sequence). The CDR3 extends over 12 amino acids. V was shortened by 2 bases and J by 8 bases, with 9 bases between the two germline ends.

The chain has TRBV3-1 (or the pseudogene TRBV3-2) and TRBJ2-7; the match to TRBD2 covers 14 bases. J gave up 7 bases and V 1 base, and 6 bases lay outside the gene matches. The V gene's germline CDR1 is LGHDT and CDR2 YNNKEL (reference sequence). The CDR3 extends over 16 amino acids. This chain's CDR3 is CASSQGLGLAGDEQYF. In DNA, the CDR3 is TGTGCCAGCAGCCAAGGATTGGGACTAGCGGGAGATGAGCAGTACTTC.

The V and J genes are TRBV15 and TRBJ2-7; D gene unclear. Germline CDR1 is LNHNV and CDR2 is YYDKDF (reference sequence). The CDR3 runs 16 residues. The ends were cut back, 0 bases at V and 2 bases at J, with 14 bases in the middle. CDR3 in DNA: TGTGCCACCAGCAGAGATTTTCGTACCACTCCCTACGAGCAGTACTTC. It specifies CATSRDFRTTPYEQYF.

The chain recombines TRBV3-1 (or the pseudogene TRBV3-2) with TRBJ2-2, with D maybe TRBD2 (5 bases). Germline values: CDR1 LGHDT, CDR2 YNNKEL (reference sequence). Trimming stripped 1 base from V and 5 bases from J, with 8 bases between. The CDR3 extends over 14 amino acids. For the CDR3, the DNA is TGTGCCAGCAGCCAAGTCGGGAAAACCGGGGAGCTGTTTTTT. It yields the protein CASSQVGKTGELFF.

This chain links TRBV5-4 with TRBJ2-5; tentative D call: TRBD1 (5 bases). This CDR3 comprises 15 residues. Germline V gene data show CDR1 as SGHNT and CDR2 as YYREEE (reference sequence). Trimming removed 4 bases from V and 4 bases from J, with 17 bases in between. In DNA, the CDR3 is TGTGCCAGCAGCCAAAAACGTTCAGGGATAGAGACCCAGTACTTC. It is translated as CASSQKRSGIETQYF.

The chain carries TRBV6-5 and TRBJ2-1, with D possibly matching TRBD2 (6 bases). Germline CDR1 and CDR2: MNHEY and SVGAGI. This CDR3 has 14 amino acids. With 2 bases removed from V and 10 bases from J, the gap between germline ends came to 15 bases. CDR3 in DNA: TGTGCCAGCAGTTACGGGACTGGTGTGCGCGAGCAGTTCTTC. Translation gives CASSYGTGVREQFF.

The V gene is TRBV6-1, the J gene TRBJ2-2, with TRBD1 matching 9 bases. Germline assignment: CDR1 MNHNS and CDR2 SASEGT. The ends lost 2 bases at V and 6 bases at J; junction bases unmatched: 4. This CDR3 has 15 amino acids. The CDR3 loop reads CASSERTGVPGELFF. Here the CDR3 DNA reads TGTGCCAGCAGTGAAAGGACAGGGGTCCCCGGGGAGCTGTTTTTT.

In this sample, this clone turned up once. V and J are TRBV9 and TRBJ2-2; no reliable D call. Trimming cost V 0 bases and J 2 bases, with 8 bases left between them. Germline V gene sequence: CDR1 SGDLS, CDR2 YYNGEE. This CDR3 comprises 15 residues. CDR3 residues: CASSVAAGNTGELFF. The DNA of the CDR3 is TGTGCCAGCAGCGTAGCCGCCGGTAACACCGGGGAGCTGTTTTTT.

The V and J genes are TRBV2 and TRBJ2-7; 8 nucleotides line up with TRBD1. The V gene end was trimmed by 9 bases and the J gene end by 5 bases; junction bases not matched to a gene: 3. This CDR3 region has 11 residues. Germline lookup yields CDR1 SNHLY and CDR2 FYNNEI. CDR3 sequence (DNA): TGTGCCAGTGGACAGGGTAACGAGCAGTACTTC. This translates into CASGQGNEQYF.

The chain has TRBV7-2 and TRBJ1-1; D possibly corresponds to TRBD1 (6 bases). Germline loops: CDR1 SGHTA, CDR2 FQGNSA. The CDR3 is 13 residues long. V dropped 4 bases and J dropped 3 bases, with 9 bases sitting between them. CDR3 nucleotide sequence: TGTGCCAGCAGCTCTAGGGGGTACACTGAAGCTTTCTTT. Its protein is CASSSRGYTEAFF.

This chain's CDR3 is CAWSGFNREQTSTDTQYF. Written as DNA, the CDR3 is TGTGCCTGGAGTGGATTTAACAGGGAGCAGACTAGCACAGATACGCAGTATTTT. The V gene is TRBV30, the J gene TRBJ2-3; perhaps TRBD1 as D (6 bases). This CDR3 has 18 residues. Germline V lookup: CDR1 GTSNPN, CDR2 SVGIG (reference sequence). Trimming shortened V by 1 base and J by 0 bases, and 20 bases separated the two germline ends.

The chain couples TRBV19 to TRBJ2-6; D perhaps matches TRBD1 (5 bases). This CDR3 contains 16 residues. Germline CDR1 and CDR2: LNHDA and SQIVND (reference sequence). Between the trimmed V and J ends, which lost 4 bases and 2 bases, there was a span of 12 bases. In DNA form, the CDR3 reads TGTGCCAGTAGTAAAACGTGGGGCGCTGGGGCCAACGTCCTGACTTTC. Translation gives CASSKTWGAGANVLTF.

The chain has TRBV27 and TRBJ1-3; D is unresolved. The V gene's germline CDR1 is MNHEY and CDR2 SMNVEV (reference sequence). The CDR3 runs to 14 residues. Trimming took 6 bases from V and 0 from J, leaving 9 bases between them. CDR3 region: CASSITHSGNTIYF. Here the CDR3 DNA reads TGTGCCAGCAGCATTACACACTCTGGAAACACCATATATTTT.

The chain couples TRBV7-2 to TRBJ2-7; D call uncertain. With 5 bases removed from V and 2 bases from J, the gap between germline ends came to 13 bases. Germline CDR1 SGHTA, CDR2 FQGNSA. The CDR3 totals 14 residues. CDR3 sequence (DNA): TGTGCCAGCAGCCCGACTGACGGTACCTACGAGCAGTACTTC. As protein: CASSPTDGTYEQYF.

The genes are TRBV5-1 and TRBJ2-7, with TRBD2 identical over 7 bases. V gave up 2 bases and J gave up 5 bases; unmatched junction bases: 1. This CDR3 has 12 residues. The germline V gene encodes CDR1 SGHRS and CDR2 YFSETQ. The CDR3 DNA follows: TGCGCCAGCAGCTTCGGACTAGACGAGCAGTACTTC. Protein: CASSFGLDEQYF.

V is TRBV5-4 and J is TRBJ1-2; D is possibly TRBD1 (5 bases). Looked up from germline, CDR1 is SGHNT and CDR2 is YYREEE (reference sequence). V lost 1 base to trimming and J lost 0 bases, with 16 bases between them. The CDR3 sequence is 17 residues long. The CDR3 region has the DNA TGTGCCAGCAGCTTGAGTGGCCCGCAGGGTGCTAACTATGGCTACACCTTC. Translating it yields CASSLSGPQGANYGYTF.

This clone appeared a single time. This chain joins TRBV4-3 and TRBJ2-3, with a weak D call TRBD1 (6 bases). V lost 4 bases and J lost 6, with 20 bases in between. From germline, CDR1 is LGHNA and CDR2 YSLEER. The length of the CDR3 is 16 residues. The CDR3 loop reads CASSPSSVGQGDTQYF. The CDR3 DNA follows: TGCGCCAGCAGCCCTTCCTCGGTGGGCCAGGGGGATACGCAGTATTTT.

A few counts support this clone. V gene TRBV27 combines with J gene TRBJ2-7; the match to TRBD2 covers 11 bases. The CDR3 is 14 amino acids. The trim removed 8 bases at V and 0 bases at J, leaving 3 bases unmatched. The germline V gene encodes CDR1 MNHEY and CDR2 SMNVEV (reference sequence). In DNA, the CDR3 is TGTGCCAGCGCTAGCGGGGGGAGCTCCTACGAGCAGTACTTC. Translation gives CASASGGSSYEQYF.

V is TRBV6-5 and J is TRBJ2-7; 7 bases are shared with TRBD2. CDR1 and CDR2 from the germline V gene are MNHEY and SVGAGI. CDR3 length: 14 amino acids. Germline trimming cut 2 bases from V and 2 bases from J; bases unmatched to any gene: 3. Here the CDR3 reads CASSYGGRAYEQYF. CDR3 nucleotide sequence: TGTGCCAGCAGTTACGGTGGGAGGGCCTACGAGCAGTACTTC.

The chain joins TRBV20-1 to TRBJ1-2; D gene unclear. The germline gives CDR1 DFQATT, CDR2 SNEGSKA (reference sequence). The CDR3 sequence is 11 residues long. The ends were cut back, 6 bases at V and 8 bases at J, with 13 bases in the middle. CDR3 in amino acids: CSAEEVPGYTF. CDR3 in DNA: TGCAGTGCAGAAGAGGTTCCCGGCTACACCTTC.